These 2 T cell receptor beta chains were sequenced from one sample in a study of blood T cell repertoires in COVID-19. Assay used: immunoSEQ multiplex PCR; TCRdb lists only in-frame clones, some missing. The table records around 110,000 clones, 90% of them present only once. The sequenced material came from peripheral blood. All receptors derive from a human donor with active COVID-19. The donor label of this sample is uncertain.

This chain uses TRBV5-1 with TRBJ2-5; 12 bases are shared with TRBD2. Germline assignment: CDR1 SGHRS and CDR2 YFSETQ. V was clipped by 2 bases and J by 4 bases; unmatched bases: 6. The CDR3 spans 16 residues. The CDR3 nucleotides read TGCGCCAGCAGCTTACGCCCGGGACTAGCGGGAGAGACCCAGTACTTC. Translation gives CASSLRPGLAGETQYF.

The rearrangement uses TRBV5-4 and TRBJ1-2; D remains unclear. V dropped 4 bases and J dropped 1 base, with 11 bases sitting between them. The CDR3 runs to 14 residues. Germline-derived CDR1 and CDR2 are SGHNT and YYREEE (reference sequence). Here the CDR3 DNA reads TGTGCCAGCAGCCCAGACATGAGTAACTATGGCTACACCTTC. Translated, it gives CASSPDMSNYGYTF. The whole variable domain, remainder taken from reference TRBV5-4 and TRBJ1-2, is ETGVTQSPTHLIKTRGQQVTLRCSSQSGHNTVSWYQQALGQGPQFIFQYYREEENGRGNFPPRFSGLQFPNYSSELNVNALELDDSALYLCASSPDMSNYGYTFGSGTRLTVV.